This TCR beta chain was retrieved from a study of blood T cell repertoires in COVID-19 (dated by TCRdb to the early 2020s). In terms of the full investigation: Samples from collaborators originated in the United States, Italy and Spain and spanned both the acute and convalescent phases of COVID-19. Where available, HLA class I and class II types were obtained from metadata supplied by the sample provider rather than from assay-based typing. Sample metadata almost always included a de-identified subject ID, COVID-19 status, age in years and sex. The prospective study material was composed of cDNA or gDNA derived from T cells, B-cell-depleted T cells, or PBMCs. The dataset comprised deeply sampled blood TCRbeta repertoires from subjects exposed to, actively infected with, or recovered from COVID-19. Samples were obtained from the ongoing ImmuneRACE study (first 160 participants) and from 1,200 or so subjects provided by 6 global collaborators. A freely available public database, intended as a resource for researchers studying the immune response to SARS-CoV-2, is where the repertoires were released.

TCRbeta CDR3 regions were amplified from genomic DNA by means of the immunoSEQ Assay, a bias-controlled multiplex PCR. The study's processing was this. The number of nucleated cells in each sample was estimated from the amplification of reference gene primers within the assay. To quantify the absolute abundance of each unique TCRbeta CDR3 rearrangement, sequence reads were collapsed and filtered. For each sample, productive Simpson clonality was calculated as the square root of Simpson's diversity index across productive rearrangements. TCRdb's version of the immuneACCESS table is confined to in-frame rearrangements and falls short of the full clone set. An unresolved V gene accounts for under half of the shortfall where checked; the remainder is of unknown origin. V, J and clone size reflect that table, while D and trimming were determined from the DNA. The sample records about 480,000 clones, about 88% of which are singletons. The ten biggest clones cover approximately 0.9% of the sample.

This clone was found once. The antigen this receptor binds is unknown. The record has no base qualities; no much larger clone is one base away. One collaborating source in Seattle enrolled patients during active infection and followed them longitudinally through the course of disease. Each collaborating institution followed its own protocols to collect whole blood in K2EDTA tubes. For TCRbeta analysis, collaborator samples were shipped as frozen whole blood, as isolated PBMCs, or as DNA extracted from either sample type. The investigation overall reported the following: Clinical and demographic metadata were provided uncurated, with the amount varying by source and participant.

There are 16 amino acids in the CDR3, from cysteine to phenylalanine inclusive. Solely the CDR3 DNA is kept, with 48 bases framed from the first base. According to the germline V gene, CDR1 reads SNHLY and CDR2 reads FYNNEI. V loses 4 bases of germline sequence and J loses 6 bases, and the interval between the two ends is 18 bases. The TCR originated in a man between 18 and 35 years old with COVID-19, enrolled during active disease. The chain joins TRBV2 to TRBJ2-2; TRBD2 is a possible D gene, resting on 6 matching bases. The sequenced sample was peripheral blood. For the CDR3, the sequence is CASSGVRLGGPGELFF. Here is the DNA: TGTGCCAGCAGTGGAGTTCGACTAGGAGGTCCCGGGGAGCTGTTTTTT.